The clone carrying this TCR beta chain was observed many times. The antigen remains undetermined. Graves' hyperthyroidism is called stable when ophthalmopathy does not progress within 18 months. The data were taken from a study of T cells in Graves' hyperthyroidism and ophthalmopathy. The overall study: Pretreatment peripheral blood was obtained at initial diagnosis.

Study-wide findings and caveats: Most clonotypes that expanded in the thyroid above 0.001 also showed up in blood.

The source material, RNA transcripts, was used to amplify TCR beta CDR3 regions. The HTBI set primed first-round TCR CDR3 RT-PCR. MiXCR, applied by TCRdb to the multiplex PCR reads, yields one record per CDR3 protein. The table has 540,000 or so distinct CDR3 sequences, around a sixth seen once. The source material was blood. The TCR sequence derives from a young woman with Graves' hyperthyroidism.

For the CDR3, the DNA is TGTGCCAGCAGTTTGGCAGGGAGGGTCGGCAATCAGCCCCAGCATTTT. It specifies CASSLAGRVGNQPQHF. This chain uses TRBV28 with TRBJ1-5; possible D gene TRBD1, 5 bases. Trimming stripped 3 bases from V and 2 bases from J, with 14 bases between. This CDR3 spans 16 amino acids. CDR1 and CDR2 from the germline V gene are MDHEN and SYDVKM.